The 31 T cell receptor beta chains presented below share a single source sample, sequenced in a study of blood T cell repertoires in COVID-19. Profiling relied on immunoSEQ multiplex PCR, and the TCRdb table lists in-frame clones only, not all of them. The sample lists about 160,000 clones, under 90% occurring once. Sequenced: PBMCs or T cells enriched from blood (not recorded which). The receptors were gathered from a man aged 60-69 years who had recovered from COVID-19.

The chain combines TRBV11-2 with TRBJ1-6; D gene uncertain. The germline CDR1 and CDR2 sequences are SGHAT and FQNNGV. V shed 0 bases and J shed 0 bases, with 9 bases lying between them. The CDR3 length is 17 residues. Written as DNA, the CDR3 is TGTGCCAGCAGCTTAGATTTAGTTATCTCCTATAATTCACCCCTCCACTTT. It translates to CASSLDLVISYNSPLHF.

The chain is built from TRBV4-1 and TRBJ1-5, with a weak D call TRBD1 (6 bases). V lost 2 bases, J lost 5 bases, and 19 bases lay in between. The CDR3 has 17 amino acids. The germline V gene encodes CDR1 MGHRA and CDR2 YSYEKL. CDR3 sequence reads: CASSQLNRAPSHQPQHF. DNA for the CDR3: TGCGCCAGCAGCCAACTCAACAGGGCGCCTTCGCATCAGCCCCAGCATTTT.

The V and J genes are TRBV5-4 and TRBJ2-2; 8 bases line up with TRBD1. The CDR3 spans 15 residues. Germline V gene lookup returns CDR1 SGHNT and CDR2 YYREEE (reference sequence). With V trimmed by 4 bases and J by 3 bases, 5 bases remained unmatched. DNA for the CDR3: TGTGCCAGCAGCCTGGACAGGGCCCACACCGGGGAGCTGTTTTTT. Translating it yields CASSLDRAHTGELFF.

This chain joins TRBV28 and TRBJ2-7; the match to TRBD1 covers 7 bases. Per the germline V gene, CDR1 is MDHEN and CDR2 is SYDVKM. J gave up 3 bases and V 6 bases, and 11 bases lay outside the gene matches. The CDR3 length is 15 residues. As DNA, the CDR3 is TGTGCCAGCAGAGGCTCCGACAGGGTCCTCTACGAGCAGTACTTC. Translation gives CASRGSDRVLYEQYF.

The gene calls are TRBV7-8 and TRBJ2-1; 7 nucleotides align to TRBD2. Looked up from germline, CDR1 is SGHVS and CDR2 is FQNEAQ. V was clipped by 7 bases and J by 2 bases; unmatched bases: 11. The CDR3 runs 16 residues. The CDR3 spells CASNPTRLAAYNEQFF. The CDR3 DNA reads TGTGCCAGCAACCCGACCCGGCTAGCGGCCTACAATGAGCAGTTCTTC.

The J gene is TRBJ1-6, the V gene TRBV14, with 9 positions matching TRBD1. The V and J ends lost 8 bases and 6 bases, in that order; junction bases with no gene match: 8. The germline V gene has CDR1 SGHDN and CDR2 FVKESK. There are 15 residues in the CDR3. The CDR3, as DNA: TGTGCCAGCCGAACCGGGACAGGGCTTAATTCACCCCTCCACTTT. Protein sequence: CASRTGTGLNSPLHF.

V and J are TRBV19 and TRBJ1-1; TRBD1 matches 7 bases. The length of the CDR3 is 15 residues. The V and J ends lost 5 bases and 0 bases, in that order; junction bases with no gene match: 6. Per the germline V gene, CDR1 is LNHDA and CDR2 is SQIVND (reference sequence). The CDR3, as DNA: TGTGCCAGTAGTCAGCGACAGGGAGTGAACACTGAAGCTTTCTTT. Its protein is CASSQRQGVNTEAFF. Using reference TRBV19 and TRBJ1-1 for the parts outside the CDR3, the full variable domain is DGGITQSPKYLFRKEGQNVTLSCEQNLNHDAMYWYRQDPGQGLRLIYYSQIVNDFQKGDIAEGYSVSREKKESFPLTVTSAQKNPTAFYLCASSQRQGVNTEAFFGQGTRLTVV.

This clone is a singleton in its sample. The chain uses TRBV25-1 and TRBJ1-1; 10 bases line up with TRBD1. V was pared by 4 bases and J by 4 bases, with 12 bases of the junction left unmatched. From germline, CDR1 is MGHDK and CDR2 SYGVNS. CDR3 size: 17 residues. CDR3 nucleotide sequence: TGTGCCAGCAGTGCGTCCACCGGGACAGGGGATTTCACTGAAGCTTTCTTT. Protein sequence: CASSASTGTGDFTEAFF.

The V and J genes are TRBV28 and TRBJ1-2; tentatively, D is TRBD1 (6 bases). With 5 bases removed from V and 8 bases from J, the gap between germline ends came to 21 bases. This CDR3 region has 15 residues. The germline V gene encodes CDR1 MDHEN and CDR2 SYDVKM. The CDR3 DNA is TGTGCCAGCAGTCCCGTCGGGACCACAGGGTGGGGCTACACCTTC. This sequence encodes CASSPVGTTGWGYTF.

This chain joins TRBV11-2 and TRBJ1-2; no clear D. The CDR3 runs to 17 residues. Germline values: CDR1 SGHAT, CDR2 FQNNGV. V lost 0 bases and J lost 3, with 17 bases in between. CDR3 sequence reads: CASSLDPAGVAYYGYTF. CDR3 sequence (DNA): TGTGCCAGCAGCTTAGATCCTGCGGGAGTAGCGTACTATGGCTACACCTTC.

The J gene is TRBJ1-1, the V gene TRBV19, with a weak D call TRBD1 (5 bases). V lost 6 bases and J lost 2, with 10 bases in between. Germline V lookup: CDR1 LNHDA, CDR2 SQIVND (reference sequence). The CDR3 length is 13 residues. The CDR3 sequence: CASRTTVNTEAFF. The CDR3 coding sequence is TGTGCCAGTAGGACGACAGTCAACACTGAAGCTTTCTTT.

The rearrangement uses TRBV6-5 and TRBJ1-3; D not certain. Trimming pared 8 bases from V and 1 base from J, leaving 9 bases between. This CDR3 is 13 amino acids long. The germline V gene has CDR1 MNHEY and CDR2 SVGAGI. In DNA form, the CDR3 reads TGTGCCAGCTGGCGGGGTTCTGGAAACACCATATATTTT. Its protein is CASWRGSGNTIYF.

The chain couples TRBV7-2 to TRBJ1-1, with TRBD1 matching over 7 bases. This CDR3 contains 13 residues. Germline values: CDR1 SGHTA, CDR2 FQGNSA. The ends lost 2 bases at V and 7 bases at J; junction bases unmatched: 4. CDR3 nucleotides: TGTGCCAGCAGCTTAAGAACAGGGGATGAAGCTTTCTTT. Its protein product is CASSLRTGDEAFF. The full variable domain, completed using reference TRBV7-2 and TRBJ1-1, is GAGVSQSPSNKVTEKGKDVELRCDPISGHTALYWYRQSLGQGLEFLIYFQGNSAPDKSGLPSDRFSAERTGGSVSTLTIQRTQQEDSAVYLCASSLRTGDEAFFGQGTRLTVV.

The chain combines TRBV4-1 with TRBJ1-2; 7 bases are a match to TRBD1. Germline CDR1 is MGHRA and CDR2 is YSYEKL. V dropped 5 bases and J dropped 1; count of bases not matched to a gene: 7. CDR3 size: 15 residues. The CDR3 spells CASSGQADLNYGYTF. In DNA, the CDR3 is TGCGCCAGCAGCGGACAGGCAGATCTTAACTATGGCTACACCTTC.

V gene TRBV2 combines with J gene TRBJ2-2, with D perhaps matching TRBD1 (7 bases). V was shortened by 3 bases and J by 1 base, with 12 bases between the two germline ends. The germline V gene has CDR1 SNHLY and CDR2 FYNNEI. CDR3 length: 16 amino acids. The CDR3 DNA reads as TGTGCCAGCAGTGAGGAGGGACAGATGAACACCGGGGAGCTGTTTTTT. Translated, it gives CASSEEGQMNTGELFF.

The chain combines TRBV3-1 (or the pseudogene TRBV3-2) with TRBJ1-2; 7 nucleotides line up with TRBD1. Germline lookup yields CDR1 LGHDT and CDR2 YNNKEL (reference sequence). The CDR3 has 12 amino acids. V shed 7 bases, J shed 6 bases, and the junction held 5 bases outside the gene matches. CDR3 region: CASTLRGDGYTF. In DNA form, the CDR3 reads TGTGCCAGCACCCTCAGGGGGGATGGCTACACCTTC.

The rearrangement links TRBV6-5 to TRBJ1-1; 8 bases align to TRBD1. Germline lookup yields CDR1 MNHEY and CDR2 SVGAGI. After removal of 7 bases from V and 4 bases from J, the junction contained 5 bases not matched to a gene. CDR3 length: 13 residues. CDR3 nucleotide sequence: TGTGCCAGCACCCGGGACAGGAGCACTGAAGCTTTCTTT. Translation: CASTRDRSTEAFF.

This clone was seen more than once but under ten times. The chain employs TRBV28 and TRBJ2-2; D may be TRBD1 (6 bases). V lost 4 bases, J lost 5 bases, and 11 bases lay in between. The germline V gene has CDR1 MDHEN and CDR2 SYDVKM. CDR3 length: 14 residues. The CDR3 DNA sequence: TGTGCCAGCAGTTCTCTTCAGGGGACCGGGGAGCTGTTTTTT. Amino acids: CASSSLQGTGELFF. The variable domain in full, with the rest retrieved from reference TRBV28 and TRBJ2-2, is DVKVTQSSRYLVKRTGEKVFLECVQDMDHENMFWYRQDPGLGLRLIYFSYDVKMKEKGDIPEGYSVSREKKERFSLILESASTNQTSMYLCASSSLQGTGELFFGEGSRLTVL.

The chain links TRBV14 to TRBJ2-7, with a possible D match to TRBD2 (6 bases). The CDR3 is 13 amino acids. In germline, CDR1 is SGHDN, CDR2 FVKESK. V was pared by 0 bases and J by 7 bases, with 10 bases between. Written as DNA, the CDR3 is TGTGCCAGCAGCCAAGATATGCGGGAAGAGCAGTACTTC. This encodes CASSQDMREEQYF.

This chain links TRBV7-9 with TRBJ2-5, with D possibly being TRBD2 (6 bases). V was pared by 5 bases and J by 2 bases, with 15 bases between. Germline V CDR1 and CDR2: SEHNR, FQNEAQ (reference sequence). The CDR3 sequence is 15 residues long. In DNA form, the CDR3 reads TGTGCCAGCAGCCAGGGACTTACCAAACAAGAGACCCAGTACTTC. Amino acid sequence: CASSQGLTKQETQYF.

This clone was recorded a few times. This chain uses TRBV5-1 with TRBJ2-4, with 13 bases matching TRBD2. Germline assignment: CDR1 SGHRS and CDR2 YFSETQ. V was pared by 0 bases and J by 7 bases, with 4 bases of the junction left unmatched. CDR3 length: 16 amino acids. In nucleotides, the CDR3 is TGCGCCAGCAGCTTGGGGGGACTAGCGGGAAGTAACATTCAGTACTTC. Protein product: CASSLGGLAGSNIQYF.

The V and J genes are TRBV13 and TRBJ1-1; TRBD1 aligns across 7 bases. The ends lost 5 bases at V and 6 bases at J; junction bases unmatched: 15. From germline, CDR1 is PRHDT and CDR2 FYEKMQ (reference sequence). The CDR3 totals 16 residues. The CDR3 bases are TGTGCCAGCAGCCCAGGGACAGATCGTTTCAGTGCTGAAGCTTTCTTT. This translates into CASSPGTDRFSAEAFF.

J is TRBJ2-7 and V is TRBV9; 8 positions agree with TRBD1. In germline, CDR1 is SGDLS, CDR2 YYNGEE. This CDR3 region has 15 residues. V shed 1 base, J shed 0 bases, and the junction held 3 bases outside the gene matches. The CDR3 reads CASSVRDRTSYEQYF. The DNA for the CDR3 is TGTGCCAGCAGCGTAAGGGACAGGACCTCCTACGAGCAGTACTTC.

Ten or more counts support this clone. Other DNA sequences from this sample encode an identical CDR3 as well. As DNA, the CDR3 is TGTGCCAGCTCTTCTAGCACAGATACGCAGTATTTT. Translating it yields CASSSSTDTQYF. The chain recombines TRBV18 with TRBJ2-3; no clear D gene. Germline-derived CDR1 and CDR2 are KGHSH and LQKENI. The CDR3 is made up of 12 amino acids. V was cut by 6 bases and J by 0 bases, with 4 bases left in between.

This CDR3 reads CASSQDPLRTGIPTGELFF. Here the CDR3 DNA reads TGCGCCAGCAGCCAAGATCCCCTCAGGACAGGGATTCCCACCGGGGAGCTGTTTTTT. This sequence joins TRBV4-1 and TRBJ2-2, with 8 nucleotides matching TRBD1. CDR3 size: 19 residues. Germline V gene lookup returns CDR1 MGHRA and CDR2 YSYEKL. Trimming took 0 bases from V and 4 from J; bases not matched to a gene: 13.

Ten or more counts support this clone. CDR3 amino acids: CASSDRGNYGYTF. The CDR3, as DNA: TGTGCCAGCAGTGACAGGGGAAACTATGGCTACACCTTC. The chain joins TRBV12-3 or TRBV12-4 to TRBJ1-2, with TRBD1 matching 8 bases. The V segment lost 5 bases and the J segment 2 bases; nucleotides outside the gene matches: 1. The CDR3 covers 13 residues.

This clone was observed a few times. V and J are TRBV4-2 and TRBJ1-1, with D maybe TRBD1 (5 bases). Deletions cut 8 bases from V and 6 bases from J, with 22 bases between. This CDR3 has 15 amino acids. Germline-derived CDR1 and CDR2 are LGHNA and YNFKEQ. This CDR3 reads CASRSGLRISPEAFF. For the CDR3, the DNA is TGTGCCAGCCGTTCAGGGTTACGAATAAGCCCTGAAGCTTTCTTT.

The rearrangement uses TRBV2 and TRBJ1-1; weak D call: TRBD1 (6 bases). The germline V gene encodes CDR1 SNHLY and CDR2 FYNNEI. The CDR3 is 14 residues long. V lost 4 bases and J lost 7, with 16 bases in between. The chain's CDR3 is CASSALRGSGEAFF. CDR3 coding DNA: TGTGCCAGCAGTGCACTCAGGGGTTCGGGTGAAGCTTTCTTT.

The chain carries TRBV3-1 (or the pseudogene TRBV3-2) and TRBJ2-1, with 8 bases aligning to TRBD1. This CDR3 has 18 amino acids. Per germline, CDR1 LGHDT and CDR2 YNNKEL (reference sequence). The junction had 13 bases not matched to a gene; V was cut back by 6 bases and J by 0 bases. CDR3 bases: TGTGCCAGCAGACCGACAGGGGCGAGCCCGTACTCCTACAATGAGCAGTTCTTC. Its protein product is CASRPTGASPYSYNEQFF.

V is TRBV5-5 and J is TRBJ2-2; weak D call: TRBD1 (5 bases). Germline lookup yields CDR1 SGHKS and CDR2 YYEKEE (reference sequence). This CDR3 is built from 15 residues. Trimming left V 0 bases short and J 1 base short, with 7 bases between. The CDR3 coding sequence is TGTGCCAGCAGCTTGGCTGGACAGAACACCGGGGAGCTGTTTTTT. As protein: CASSLAGQNTGELFF.

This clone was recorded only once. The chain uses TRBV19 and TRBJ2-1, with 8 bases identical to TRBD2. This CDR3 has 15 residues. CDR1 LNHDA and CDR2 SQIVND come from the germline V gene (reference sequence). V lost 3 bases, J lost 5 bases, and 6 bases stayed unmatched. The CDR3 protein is CASSIPSGPNNEQFF. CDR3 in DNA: TGTGCCAGTAGTATTCCTAGCGGGCCAAACAATGAGCAGTTCTTC.